A selection of T cell receptor beta chains follows, all from one sample in a study of response to subunit inactivated influenza vaccine. TCRdb itself ran the RT-PCR reads through MiXCR, one entry per CDR3 protein. The table includes about 780,000 distinct CDR3 sequences, approximately 18% detected once. The starting material was PBMCs from blood, obtained 5 to 6 days after vaccination. The receptors were sampled from a man aged 50-59 years who received an inactivated influenza vaccine. CDR3s include the opening cysteine and the closing phenylalanine or tryptophan. The order of the fields is D gene, J gene, clone size, V gene, CDR3 DNA, CDR3 protein. D genes are given only for firm matches. Not every row has a clone size; where given, it reads once, few, many or a size class.

D: TRBD1; J: TRBJ1-5; size: NA; V: TRBV12-3/TRBV12-4; DNA: TGTGCCAGCAGCTCAAGCCTGGCAGGGGGGTATCAGCCCCAGCATTTT; CDR3: CASSSSLAGGYQPQHF
D: NA; J: TRBJ1-1; size: NA; V: TRBV29-1; DNA: TGCAGCGTCACGACGGGGCTGAACACTGAAGCTTTCTTT; CDR3: CSVTTGLNTEAFF
D: TRBD2; J: TRBJ2-5; size: NA; V: TRBV11-1; DNA: TGTGCCAGCAGCTCAATGACTAGACTAGCGGGAGGAGGAGAGACCCAGTACTTC; CDR3: CASSSMTRLAGGGETQYF
D: NA; J: TRBJ1-3; size: many; V: TRBV29-1; DNA: TGCAGCGTTGAAACAGGGCAGAATGGAAACACCATATATTTT; CDR3: CSVETGQNGNTIYF
D: NA; J: TRBJ2-7; size: many; V: TRBV5-6; DNA: TGTGCCAGCACCCGGGGTGGACTACCCTACGAGCAGTACTTC; CDR3: CASTRGGLPYEQYF
D: NA; J: TRBJ2-3; size: NA; V: TRBV20-1; DNA: TGCAGTGCTAGAGATATTGAGGGAGGTACTATCACAGATACGCAGTATTTT; CDR3: CSARDIEGGTITDTQYF
D: TRBD2; J: TRBJ2-1; size: NA; V: TRBV19; DNA: TGTGCCAGTAGTACCCTAGCGGGAGCAGGCAATGAGCAGTTCTTC; CDR3: CASSTLAGAGNEQFF
D: NA; J: TRBJ2-7; size: NA; V: TRBV7-9; DNA: TGTGCCAGCAGTTCGGGGTACCTGGGAGAGCAGTACTTC; CDR3: CASSSGYLGEQYF
D: NA; J: TRBJ1-4; size: NA; V: TRBV4-3; DNA: TGCGCCAGCAGCCCGAACCCGACAGGAAGGAATGAAAAACTGTTTTTT; CDR3: CASSPNPTGRNEKLFF
D: NA; J: TRBJ2-6; size: NA; V: TRBV12-3/TRBV12-4; DNA: TGTGCCAGCAGTTTACTAGAGGTTGGGGGCTCTGGGGCCAACGTCCTGACTTTC; CDR3: CASSLLEVGGSGANVLTF
D: NA; J: TRBJ1-4; size: once; V: TRBV6-2/TRBV6-3; DNA: TGTGCCAGCCGTAGCCCGGGACGGAACAATGAAAAACTGTTTTTT; CDR3: CASRSPGRNNEKLFF
D: NA; J: TRBJ2-2; size: NA; V: TRBV7-6; DNA: TGTGCCAGCAGCATAAGTCAGGGGAGGAGGGAGCTGTTTTTT; CDR3: CASSISQGRRELFF
D: TRBD1; J: TRBJ2-3; size: many; V: TRBV29-1; DNA: TGCAGCGTTGAATCCAACAGGGGGCTTATGGATACGCAGTATTTT; CDR3: CSVESNRGLMDTQYF
D: NA; J: TRBJ1-2; size: NA; V: TRBV5-4; DNA: TGTGCCAGCAGCTCCGCCGGACAGCAAAACTATGGCTACACCTTC; CDR3: CASSSAGQQNYGYTF
D: TRBD1; J: TRBJ1-1; size: few; V: TRBV5-1; DNA: TGCGCCAGCACCCTCCTCGGACAGGGGGCCACTGAAGCTTTCTTT; CDR3: CASTLLGQGATEAFF
D: TRBD2; J: TRBJ2-7; size: few; V: TRBV10-3; DNA: TGTGCCATCAGCTCAGCGGGACGGGCCTACGAGCAGTACTTC; CDR3: CAISSAGRAYEQYF
D: TRBD2; J: TRBJ2-1; size: many; V: TRBV6-5; DNA: TGTGCCAGCAGTTACTCTGGTAGCGGGAGGAGTAGTGAGCAGTTCTTC; CDR3: CASSYSGSGRSSEQFF
D: NA; J: TRBJ1-4; size: few; V: TRBV15; DNA: TGTGCCACCAGCGAATACAGGGTTACAACTAATGAAAAACTGTTTTTT; CDR3: CATSEYRVTTNEKLFF
D: NA; J: TRBJ2-2; size: NA; V: TRBV25-1; DNA: TGTGCCAGCAGTGAAGTGTGGGGAAGTACCGGGGAGCTGTTTTTT; CDR3: CASSEVWGSTGELFF
D: NA; J: TRBJ2-7; size: NA; V: TRBV7-2; DNA: TGTGCCAGCAGCTTATCGCAGGGAGTTTACGACGAGCAGTACTTC; CDR3: CASSLSQGVYDEQYF
D: NA; J: TRBJ1-5; size: few; V: TRBV20-1; DNA: TGCAGTGCTAGTATTGGGACATTGAACAATCAGCCCCAGCATTTT; CDR3: CSASIGTLNNQPQHF
D: NA; J: TRBJ1-1; size: many; V: TRBV5-1; DNA: TGCGCCAGCAGCTTGACGGCAGGGGAATGGTTGGCCACTGAAGCTTTCTTT; CDR3: CASSLTAGEWLATEAFF
D: TRBD1; J: TRBJ2-2; size: few; V: TRBV9; DNA: TGTGCCAGCAGTCCCCCAGGGGGAGAGTACACCGGGGAGCTGTTTTTT; CDR3: CASSPPGGEYTGELFF
D: NA; J: TRBJ2-5; size: few; V: TRBV3-1; DNA: TGTGCCAGCAGCCATCCCGACAAAGAGACCCAGTACTTC; CDR3: CASSHPDKETQYF
D: NA; J: TRBJ1-1; size: few; V: TRBV6-5; DNA: TGTGCCAGCAGTTACAATGGGGGCTTGAACACTGAAGCTTTCTTT; CDR3: CASSYNGGLNTEAFF
D: NA; J: TRBJ2-3; size: NA; V: TRBV5-6; DNA: TGTGCCAGCAGCTTGAACTTAGATACGCAGTATTTT; CDR3: CASSLNLDTQYF
D: TRBD2; J: TRBJ2-1; size: few; V: TRBV7-9; DNA: TGTGCCAGCAGCCCGCGGCGACTAGCGGGATTGGGTGAGCAGTTCTTC; CDR3: CASSPRRLAGLGEQFF
D: TRBD2; J: TRBJ2-1; size: NA; V: TRBV20-1; DNA: TGCAGTGCTAGTGGGTTTAGGACTAGCTATGAGCAGTTCTTC; CDR3: CSASGFRTSYEQFF
D: NA; J: TRBJ2-1; size: many; V: TRBV9; DNA: TGTGCCAGCAGCCCACAGAGACTCCTTAAGGGCAATGAGCAGTTCTTC; CDR3: CASSPQRLLKGNEQFF
D: NA; J: TRBJ2-5; size: few; V: TRBV20-1; DNA: TGCAGTGCTTACGCTCGGCGAGCGGGTATCCAAGAGACCCAGTACTTC; CDR3: CSAYARRAGIQETQYF
D: TRBD2; J: TRBJ2-1; size: NA; V: TRBV4-1; DNA: TGCGCCAGCAGCCAAGCATCTAGCGGGGGGGCCTATGAGCAGTTCTTC; CDR3: CASSQASSGGAYEQFF
D: NA; J: TRBJ1-5; size: few; V: TRBV28; DNA: TGTGCCAGCAGTTTATTTCCCAGAACAGAGGCTCAGCCCCAGCATTTT; CDR3: CASSLFPRTEAQPQHF
D: TRBD2; J: TRBJ2-7; size: NA; V: TRBV7-2; DNA: TGTGCCAGCAGCTTAGTCTCTAGCGGGAGAGGGGGCTACGAGCAGTACTTC; CDR3: CASSLVSSGRGGYEQYF
D: TRBD1; J: TRBJ2-7; size: few; V: TRBV20-1; DNA: TGCAGTGCTACCAACAGGGGAAGGAGTTACGAGCAGTACTTC; CDR3: CSATNRGRSYEQYF
D: TRBD2; J: TRBJ2-1; size: few; V: TRBV5-1; DNA: TGCGCCAGCAGAACCCTAGCGGGAGAGCAGTTCTTC; CDR3: CASRTLAGEQFF
D: TRBD1; J: TRBJ2-7; size: few; V: TRBV10-3; DNA: TGTGCCATCAGATCGGACAGGGAGGACTACGAGCAGTACTTC; CDR3: CAIRSDREDYEQYF
D: TRBD1; J: TRBJ2-2; size: many; V: TRBV12-3/TRBV12-4; DNA: TGTGCCAGCAGTTGGGACAGGGCCGGGACCGGGGAGCTGTTTTTT; CDR3: CASSWDRAGTGELFF
D: NA; J: TRBJ2-2; size: many; V: TRBV29-1; DNA: TGCAGCGTACGGGAGAGGTCCGGGGAGCTGTTTTTT; CDR3: CSVRERSGELFF
D: NA; J: TRBJ2-6; size: few; V: TRBV10-3; DNA: TGTGCCATCAGTGGAAACACGCCCTCTGGGGCCAACGTCCTGACTTTC; CDR3: CAISGNTPSGANVLTF
D: NA; J: TRBJ2-3; size: NA; V: TRBV11-2; DNA: TGTGCCAGCAGCTTAGATAACCCCCGCGGGGCAGATACGCAGTATTTT; CDR3: CASSLDNPRGADTQYF
D: NA; J: TRBJ2-1; size: many; V: TRBV4-3; DNA: TGCGCCAGCACATCCTTGGTTGGAGGTACCTACAATGAGCAGTTCTTC; CDR3: CASTSLVGGTYNEQFF
D: NA; J: TRBJ2-1; size: few; V: TRBV28; DNA: TGTGCCAGCAGTTCCGGTACCGGGTATGGGAGCCCCCTCAATGAGCAGTTCTTC; CDR3: CASSSGTGYGSPLNEQFF